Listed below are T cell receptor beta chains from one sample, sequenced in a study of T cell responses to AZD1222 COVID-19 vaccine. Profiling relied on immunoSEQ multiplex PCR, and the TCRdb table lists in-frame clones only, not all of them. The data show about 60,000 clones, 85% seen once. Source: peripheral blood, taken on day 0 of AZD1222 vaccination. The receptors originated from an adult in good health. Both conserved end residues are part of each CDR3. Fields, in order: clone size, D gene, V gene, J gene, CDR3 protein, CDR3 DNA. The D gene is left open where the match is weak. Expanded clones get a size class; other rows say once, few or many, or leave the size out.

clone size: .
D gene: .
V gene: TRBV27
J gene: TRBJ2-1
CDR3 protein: CASSLWGRWHEQFF
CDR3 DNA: TGTGCCAGCAGTTTATGGGGGAGGTGGCATGAGCAGTTCTTC

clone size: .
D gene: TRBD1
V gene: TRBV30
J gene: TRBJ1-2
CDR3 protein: CAWSVGRAGGKGSYTF
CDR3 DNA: TGTGCCTGGAGTGTAGGTAGGGCAGGGGGAAAAGGCAGCTACACCTTC

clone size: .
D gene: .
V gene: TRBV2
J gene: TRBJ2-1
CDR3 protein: CASRGTASYNEQFF
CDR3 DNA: TGTGCCAGCCGCGGGACAGCCTCCTACAATGAGCAGTTCTTC

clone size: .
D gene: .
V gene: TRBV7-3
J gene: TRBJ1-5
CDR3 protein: CASSLSSGQPQHF
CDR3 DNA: TGTGCCAGCAGCTTATCCTCAGGGCAGCCCCAGCATTTT

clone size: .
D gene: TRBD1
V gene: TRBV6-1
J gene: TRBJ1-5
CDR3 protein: CASSEAGTGNQPQHF
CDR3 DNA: TGTGCCAGCAGTGAAGCCGGGACAGGGAATCAGCCCCAGCATTTT

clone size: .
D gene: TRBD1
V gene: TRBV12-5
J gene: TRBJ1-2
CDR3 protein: CASGAHRGLRGYTF
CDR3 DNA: TGTGCTAGTGGTGCGCACAGGGGGCTGAGGGGCTACACCTTC

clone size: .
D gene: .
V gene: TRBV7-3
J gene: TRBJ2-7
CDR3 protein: CASSLTTDYEQYF
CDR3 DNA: TGTGCCAGCAGCTTAACAACGGATTACGAGCAGTACTTC

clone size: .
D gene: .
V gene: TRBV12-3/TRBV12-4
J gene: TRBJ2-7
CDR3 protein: CASSNSPPYEQYF
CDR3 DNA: TGTGCCAGCAGTAATTCGCCCCCCTACGAGCAGTACTTC

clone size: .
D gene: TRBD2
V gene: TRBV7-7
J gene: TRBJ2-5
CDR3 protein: CASSLAPSGGQETQYF
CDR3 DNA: TGTGCTAGCAGCTTAGCCCCTAGCGGGGGGCAAGAGACCCAGTACTTC

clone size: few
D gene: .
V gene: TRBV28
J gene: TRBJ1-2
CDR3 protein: CAILTGQFGYTF
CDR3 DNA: TGTGCCATTCTTACGGGGCAATTTGGCTACACCTTC

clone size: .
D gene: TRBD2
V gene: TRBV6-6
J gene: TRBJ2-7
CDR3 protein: CASSPRASGGVYEQYF
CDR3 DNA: TGTGCCAGCAGCCCTCGGGCCAGCGGGGGGGTCTACGAGCAGTACTTC

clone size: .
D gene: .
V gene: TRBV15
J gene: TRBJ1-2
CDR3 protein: CATSRATDIPYGYTF
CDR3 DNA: TGTGCCACCAGCAGAGCTACGGACATCCCATATGGCTACACCTTC

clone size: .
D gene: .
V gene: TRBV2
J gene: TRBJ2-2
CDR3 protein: CASSEDGARNTGELFF
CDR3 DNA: TGTGCCAGCAGTGAAGACGGGGCTAGGAACACCGGGGAGCTGTTTTTT

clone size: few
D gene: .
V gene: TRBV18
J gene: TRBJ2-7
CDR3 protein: CASSPKSGGTREYEQYF
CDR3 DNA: TGTGCCAGCTCACCGAAATCCGGAGGCACTCGGGAGTACGAGCAGTACTTC

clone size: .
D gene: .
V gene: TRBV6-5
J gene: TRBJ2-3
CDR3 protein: CASRSEGTTDTQYF
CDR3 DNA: TGTGCCAGCAGGTCGGAGGGCACCACAGATACGCAGTATTTT

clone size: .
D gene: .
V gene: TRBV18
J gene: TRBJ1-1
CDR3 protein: CASSPNIGGRTEAFF
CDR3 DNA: TGTGCCAGCTCACCAAACATCGGGGGGCGCACTGAAGCTTTCTTT

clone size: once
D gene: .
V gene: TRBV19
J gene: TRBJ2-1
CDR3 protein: CASSILGVGEQFF
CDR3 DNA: TGTGCCAGTAGTATACTAGGGGTTGGAGAGCAGTTCTTC

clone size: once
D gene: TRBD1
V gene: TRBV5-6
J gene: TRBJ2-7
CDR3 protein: CASSLRWGQITYEQYF
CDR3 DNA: TGTGCCAGCAGCTTGCGATGGGGACAGATAACCTACGAGCAGTACTTC

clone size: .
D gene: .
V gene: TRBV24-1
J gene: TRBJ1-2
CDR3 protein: CATSDTGTDYGYTF
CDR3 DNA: TGTGCCACCAGTGACACCGGGACGGATTATGGCTACACCTTC